The 12 T cell receptor beta chains reported below all come from one sample, sequenced in a study of blood T cell repertoires in COVID-19 (dated by TCRdb to the early 2020s). The library was prepared using the immunoSEQ multiplex PCR assay. The clones in this table, taken by TCRdb from immuneACCESS, are in-frame only. Not every clone is retained; where verified, under half of the shortfall comes from an unresolved V gene, and the cause of the rest is unknown. This sample has about 330,000 clones in its table, and less than 90% of those were observed once. 1% of the sample lies in the top ten. Sequenced material: PBMCs or T cells enriched from blood (not recorded which). These receptors came from a woman between 25 and 40 years old who had recovered from COVID-19.

The chain carries TRBV6-5 and TRBJ1-1; no definite D call. This CDR3 region has 15 residues. Trimming removed 8 bases from V and 0 bases from J, with 16 bases in between. Per germline, CDR1 MNHEY and CDR2 SVGAGI. The CDR3 here is CASYVMRGMNTEAFF. As DNA, the CDR3 is TGTGCCAGCTATGTGATGCGGGGAATGAACACTGAAGCTTTCTTT.

The V and J genes are TRBV6-4 and TRBJ2-3; TRBD1 aligns across 9 bases. Germline V CDR1 and CDR2: MRHNA, SNTAGT. The CDR3 runs to 15 residues. V was pared by 8 bases and J by 6 bases, with 12 bases of the junction left unmatched. The CDR3, as DNA: TGTGCCAGCGGGGAGGGAACAGGGGGCCTTGATACGCAGTATTTT. This gives the protein CASGEGTGGLDTQYF.

This rearrangement joins TRBV10-3 to TRBJ1-2; TRBD1 matches 8 bases. Germline values: CDR1 ENHRY, CDR2 SYGVKD. The CDR3 is 14 residues long. V shed 2 bases and J 8 bases; nucleotides not matched to a gene: 7. This chain's CDR3 is CAISEPQGAWGYTF. The CDR3 nucleotides are TGTGCCATCAGTGAGCCGCAGGGGGCGTGGGGCTACACCTTC.

The chain employs TRBV12-1 and TRBJ1-2; the D call TRBD1 from the table was never checked on the DNA. TRBV12-1 is described as a pseudogene. There are 20 residues in the CDR3. The chain's CDR3 is CASSAKEILGQESPNYGYTF. The CDR3, as DNA: TGTGCCAGCAGCGCTAAAGAAATATTGGGACAGGAAAGTCCTAACTATGGCTACACCTTC.

The genes are TRBV28 and TRBJ2-7; 8 bases are a match to TRBD2. V lost 4 bases, J lost 0 bases, and 5 bases stayed unmatched. The CDR3 consists of 15 residues. The V gene's germline CDR1 is MDHEN and CDR2 SYDVKM. This CDR3 is CASSSGGGSSYEQYF. For the CDR3, the DNA is TGTGCCAGCAGTTCTGGCGGGGGGAGCTCCTACGAGCAGTACTTC. Full variable domain (outside the CDR3, taken from reference TRBV28 and TRBJ2-7): DVKVTQSSRYLVKRTGEKVFLECVQDMDHENMFWYRQDPGLGLRLIYFSYDVKMKEKGDIPEGYSVSREKKERFSLILESASTNQTSMYLCASSSGGGSSYEQYFGPGTRLTVT.

The chain recombines TRBV2 with TRBJ1-1; no definite D call. This CDR3 region has 13 residues. The germline V gene encodes CDR1 SNHLY and CDR2 FYNNEI. The germline V and J ends were trimmed by 8 bases and 3 bases, with 13 bases remaining between them. DNA for the CDR3: TGTGCCAGCTTTGGGCAGTGGGACACTGAAGCTTTCTTT. This translates into CASFGQWDTEAFF.

This chain connects TRBV6-6 to TRBJ1-6, with 8 bases that match TRBD1. This CDR3 region has 16 residues. V was pared by 7 bases and J by 4 bases, with 9 bases of the junction left unmatched. From germline, CDR1 is MNHNY and CDR2 SVGAGI (reference sequence). The CDR3 reads CASNFSRQGYNSPLHF. The CDR3 bases are TGTGCCAGCAACTTTTCCAGACAGGGGTATAATTCACCCCTCCACTTT.

The chain is built from TRBV24-1 and TRBJ1-2, with a possible D match to TRBD1 (6 bases). Per the germline V gene, CDR1 is KGHDR and CDR2 is SFDVKD. This CDR3 is built from 11 residues. V was pared by 8 bases and J by 13 bases, with 16 bases between. The CDR3 region is CATIFPGASTF. The CDR3 coding sequence is TGTGCCACCATCTTTCCAGGGGCGAGCACCTTC.

V gene TRBV24-1 combines with J gene TRBJ1-2; 9 bases are a match to TRBD1. Germline CDR1 reads KGHDR; CDR2 reads SFDVKD. The CDR3 length is 14 residues. The V and J ends lost 5 bases and 8 bases, in that order; junction bases with no gene match: 8. DNA for the CDR3: TGTGCCACCAGTGCCCGGACAGGGGCCGAAGGCTACACCTTC. It yields the protein CATSARTGAEGYTF.

The chain is built from TRBV5-4 and TRBJ2-6; D possibly corresponds to TRBD1 (5 bases). CDR1 and CDR2 from the germline V gene are SGHNT and YYREEE (reference sequence). V dropped 4 bases and J dropped 2 bases, with 13 bases sitting between them. The CDR3 runs 16 residues. CDR3 nucleotides: TGTGCCAGCAGCCGATCCCAGGGAACTGGGGCCAACGTCCTGACTTTC. It specifies CASSRSQGTGANVLTF.

The chain links TRBV5-1 to TRBJ2-1; 7 nucleotides agree with TRBD1. The CDR3 covers 17 residues. CDR1 is SGHRS and CDR2 is YFSETQ in the germline V gene. After removal of 1 base from V and 4 bases from J, the junction contained 11 bases not matched to a gene. The CDR3 DNA reads as TGCGCCAGCAGCTTGACTCTCCGGGACAGAGATTACAATGAGCAGTTCTTC. Its translation is CASSLTLRDRDYNEQFF.

The chain carries TRBV28 and TRBJ1-6; D not resolved. The germline V gene has CDR1 MDHEN and CDR2 SYDVKM. This CDR3 contains 13 residues. Trimming removed 6 bases from V and 6 bases from J, with 9 bases in between. CDR3: CASREGVNSPLHF. The CDR3 DNA follows: TGTGCCAGCAGAGAGGGAGTTAATTCACCCCTCCACTTT.